This T cell receptor beta chain was documented in a study of blood T cell repertoires in COVID-19. Study information: The origin of the acute and convalescent COVID-19 samples was the United States, Italy and Spain. T cells, B-cell-depleted T cells, or PBMCs supplied cDNA or gDNA.

Per the authors' pipeline: Using reference gene primer amplification, nucleated cell counts were estimated. Assay: immunoSEQ multiplex PCR; the TCRdb copy retains only in-frame clones and omits some. V, J and clone size are taken as reported in that table, and D and trimming were inferred from the DNA itself. Of 150,000 to 200,000 clones listed, roughly four fifths are singletons. CDR3 length: 13 residues. V gave up 5 bases and J gave up 3 bases, with 11 bases separating them. CDR1 and CDR2 from the germline V gene are SEHNR and FQNEAQ (reference sequence). Sequencing used peripheral blood. The chain employs TRBV7-9 and TRBJ2-7; TRBD2 might be the D (5 bases). This sequence was found in a man between 35 and 55 years old who had recovered from COVID-19. CDR3 sequence reads: CASSAGIYYEQYF. The CDR3 DNA follows: TGTGCCAGCAGCGCCGGGATCTACTACGAGCAGTACTTC.